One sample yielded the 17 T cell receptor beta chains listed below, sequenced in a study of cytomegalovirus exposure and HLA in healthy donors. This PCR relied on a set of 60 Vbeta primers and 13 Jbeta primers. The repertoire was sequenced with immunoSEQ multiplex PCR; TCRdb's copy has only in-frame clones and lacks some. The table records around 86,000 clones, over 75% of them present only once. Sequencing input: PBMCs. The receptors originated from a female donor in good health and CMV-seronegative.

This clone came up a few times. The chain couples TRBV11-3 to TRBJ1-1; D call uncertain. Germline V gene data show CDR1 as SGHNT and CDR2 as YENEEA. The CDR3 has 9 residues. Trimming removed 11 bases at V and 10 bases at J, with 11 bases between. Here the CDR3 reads CAFVSGAFF. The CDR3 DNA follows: TGTGCCTTCGTCAGTGGAGCTTTCTTT.

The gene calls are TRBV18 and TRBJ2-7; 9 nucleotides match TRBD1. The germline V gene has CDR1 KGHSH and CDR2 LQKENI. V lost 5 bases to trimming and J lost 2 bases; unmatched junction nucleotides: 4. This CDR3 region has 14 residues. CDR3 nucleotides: TGTGCCAGCTCATCCCGGGACAGGGCCTACGAGCAGTACTTC. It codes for CASSSRDRAYEQYF.

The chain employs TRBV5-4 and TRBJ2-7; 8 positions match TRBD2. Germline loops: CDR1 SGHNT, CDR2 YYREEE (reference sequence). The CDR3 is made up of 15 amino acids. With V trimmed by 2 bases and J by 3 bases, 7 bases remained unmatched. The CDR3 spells CASSLAGVFLYEQYF. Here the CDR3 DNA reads TGTGCCAGCAGCTTAGCGGGAGTTTTCCTCTACGAGCAGTACTTC.

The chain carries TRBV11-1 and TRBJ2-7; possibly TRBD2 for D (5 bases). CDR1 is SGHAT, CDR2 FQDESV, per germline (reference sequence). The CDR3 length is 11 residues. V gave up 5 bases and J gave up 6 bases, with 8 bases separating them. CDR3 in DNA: TGTGCCAGCAGCCACGAGGGCGAGCAGTACTTC. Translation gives CASSHEGEQYF.

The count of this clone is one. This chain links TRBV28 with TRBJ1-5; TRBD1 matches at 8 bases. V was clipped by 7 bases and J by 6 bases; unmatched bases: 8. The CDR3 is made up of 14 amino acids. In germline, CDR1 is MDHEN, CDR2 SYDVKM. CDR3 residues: CASTSGQGSQPQHF. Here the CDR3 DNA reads TGTGCCAGCACTTCTGGACAGGGTAGTCAGCCCCAGCATTTT.

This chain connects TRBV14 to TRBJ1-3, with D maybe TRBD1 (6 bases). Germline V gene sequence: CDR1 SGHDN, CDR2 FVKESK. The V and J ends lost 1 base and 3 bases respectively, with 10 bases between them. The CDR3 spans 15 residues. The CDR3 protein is CASSQVDRFGNTIYF. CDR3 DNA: TGTGCCAGCAGCCAAGTCGACAGGTTTGGAAACACCATATATTTT.

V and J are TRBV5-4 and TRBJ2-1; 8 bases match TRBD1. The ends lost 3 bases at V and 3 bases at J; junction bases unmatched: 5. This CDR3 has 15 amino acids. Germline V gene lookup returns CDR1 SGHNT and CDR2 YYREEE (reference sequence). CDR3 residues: CASSSRDRFYNEQFF. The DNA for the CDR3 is TGTGCCAGCAGCTCCCGGGACAGGTTCTACAATGAGCAGTTCTTC.

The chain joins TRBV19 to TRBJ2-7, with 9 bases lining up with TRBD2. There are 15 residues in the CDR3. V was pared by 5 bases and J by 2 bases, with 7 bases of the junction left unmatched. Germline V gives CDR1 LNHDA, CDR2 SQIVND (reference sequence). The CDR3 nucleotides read TGTGCCAGTAGTCTCACTAGCGGGCCACCCTACGAGCAGTACTTC. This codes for CASSLTSGPPYEQYF.

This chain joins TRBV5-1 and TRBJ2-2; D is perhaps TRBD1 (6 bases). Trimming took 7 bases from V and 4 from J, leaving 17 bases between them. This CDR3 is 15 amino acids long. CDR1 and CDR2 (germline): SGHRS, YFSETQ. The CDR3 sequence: CASREQGRGTGELFF. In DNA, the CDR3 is TGCGCCAGCCGGGAACAGGGACGGGGCACCGGGGAGCTGTTTTTT.

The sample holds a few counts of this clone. Here the CDR3 DNA reads TGTGCCAGCAGTCTGGACAGGCGTCAGCCCCAGCATTTT. It encodes CASSLDRRQPQHF. The chain couples TRBV7-2 to TRBJ1-5, with 7 bases fitting TRBD1. Germline CDR1 and CDR2: SGHTA and FQGNSA. Losses at the gene ends were 6 bases for V and 6 bases for J; bases not matched to a gene: 5. The CDR3 covers 13 residues.

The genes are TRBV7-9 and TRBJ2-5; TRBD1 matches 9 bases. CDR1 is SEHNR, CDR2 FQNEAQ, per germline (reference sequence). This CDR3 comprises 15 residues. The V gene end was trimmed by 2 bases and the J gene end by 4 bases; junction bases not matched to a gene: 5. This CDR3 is CASSLSLTGGETQYF. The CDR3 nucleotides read TGTGCCAGCAGCTTATCCTTGACAGGGGGAGAGACCCAGTACTTC. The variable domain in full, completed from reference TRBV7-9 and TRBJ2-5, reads DTGVSQNPRHKITKRGQNVTFRCDPISEHNRLYWYRQTLGQGPEFLTYFQNEAQLEKSRLLSDRFSAERPKGSFSTLEIQRTEQGDSAMYLCASSLSLTGGETQYFGPGTRLLVL.

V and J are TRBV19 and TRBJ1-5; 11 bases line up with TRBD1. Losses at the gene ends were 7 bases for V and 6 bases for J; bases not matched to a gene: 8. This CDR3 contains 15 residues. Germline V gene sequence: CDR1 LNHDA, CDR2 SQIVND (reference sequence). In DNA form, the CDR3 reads TGTGCCAGTAACGGACAGGGGGCGCGTCGTCAGCCCCAGCATTTT. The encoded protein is CASNGQGARRQPQHF.

CDR3 residues: CASAGTSFGTDTQYF. CDR3 sequence (DNA): TGTGCCAGCGCCGGGACTAGCTTCGGCACAGATACGCAGTATTTT. The chain employs TRBV6-5 and TRBJ2-3; 9 bases map to TRBD2. Germline V gives CDR1 MNHEY, CDR2 SVGAGI. J gave up 1 base and V 8 bases, and 7 bases lay outside the gene matches. CDR3 length: 15 amino acids.

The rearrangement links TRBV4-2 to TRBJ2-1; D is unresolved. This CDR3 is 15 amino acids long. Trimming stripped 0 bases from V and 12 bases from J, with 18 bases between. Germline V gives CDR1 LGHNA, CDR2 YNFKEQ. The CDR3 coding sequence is TGTGCCAGCAGCCAAGACCTAGGCTGGCTAACTCCGCAGTTCTTC. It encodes CASSQDLGWLTPQFF.

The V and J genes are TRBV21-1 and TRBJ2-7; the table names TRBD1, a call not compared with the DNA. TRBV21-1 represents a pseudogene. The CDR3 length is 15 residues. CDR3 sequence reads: CASSSKTGASYEQYF. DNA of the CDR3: TGTGCCAGCAGTTCCAAGACAGGTGCTTCCTACGAGCAGTACTTC.

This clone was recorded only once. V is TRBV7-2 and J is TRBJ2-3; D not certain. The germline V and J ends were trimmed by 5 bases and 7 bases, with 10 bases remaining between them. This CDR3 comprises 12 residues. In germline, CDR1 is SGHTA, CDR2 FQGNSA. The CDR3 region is CASSPTDYTQYF. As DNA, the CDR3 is TGTGCCAGCAGCCCTACAGATTATACGCAGTATTTT. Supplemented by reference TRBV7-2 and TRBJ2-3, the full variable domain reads GAGVSQSPSNKVTEKGKDVELRCDPISGHTALYWYRQSLGQGLEFLIYFQGNSAPDKSGLPSDRFSAERTGGSVSTLTIQRTQQEDSAVYLCASSPTDYTQYFGPGTRLTVL.

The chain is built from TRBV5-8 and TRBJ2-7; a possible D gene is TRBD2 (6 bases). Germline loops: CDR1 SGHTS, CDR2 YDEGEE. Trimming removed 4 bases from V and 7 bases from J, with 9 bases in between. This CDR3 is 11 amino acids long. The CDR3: CASSTRGEQYF. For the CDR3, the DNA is TGTGCCAGCAGCACCCGGGGGGAGCAGTACTTC.